The source of this T cell receptor beta chain is a study of cytomegalovirus exposure and HLA in healthy donors. V was clipped by 7 bases and J by 0 bases, with 8 bases between them. In germline, CDR1 is SGHNT, CDR2 YYREEE (reference sequence). The CDR3 contains 12 residues. Measured with immunoSEQ multiplex PCR; TCRdb has only the in-frame clones, and not every one. This sample has 150,000 to 200,000 clones, with roughly 81% found just once. Sample: PBMCs. This sequence joins TRBV5-4 and TRBJ2-7; TRBD2 is a possible D gene (6 bases). This receptor was identified in a woman aged 25 to 39 in good health and CMV-seronegative. CDR3 region: CASGTASYEQYF. The CDR3 nucleotides are TGTGCCAGCGGGACTGCCTCCTACGAGCAGTACTTC.